This TCR beta chain is from a study of T cells in Graves' hyperthyroidism and ophthalmopathy. Of note for this clonotype: No antigen is known for it.

Researchers took RNA transcripts and amplified the TCR beta CDR3 regions from them. A set of HTBI primers served as the primers for a first-round RT-PCR of the TCR CDR3. TCRdb reprocessed the multiplex PCR reads via MiXCR and lists one record per CDR3 protein. The sample includes 650,000 to 850,000 distinct CDR3 sequences, under 20% of them seen just once. Study-level findings and limits: Using 13 V-J features, a model discriminated ophthalmopathy from stable hyperthyroidism.

Trimming left V 4 bases short and J 2 bases short, with 19 bases between. This CDR3 spans 17 amino acids. Germline assignment: CDR1 SGHVS and CDR2 FNYEAQ. The sample of blood was obtained at first hyperthyroidism diagnosis (before any ophthalmopathy symptoms). The rearrangement uses TRBV7-6 and TRBJ2-3, with D perhaps given as TRBD1 or TRBD2 (6 bases each). Sequenced input: blood. The sequence came from a woman between 45 and 60 years old with Graves' hyperthyroidism that later progressed to Graves' ophthalmopathy. The CDR3 reads CASSSPITGADTDTQYF. In nucleotides, the CDR3 is TGTGCCAGCAGCTCCCCCATTACGGGGGCGGACACAGATACGCAGTATTTT. Combining the CDR3 with reference TRBV7-6 and TRBJ2-3 gives the whole variable domain GAGVSQSPRYKVTKRGQDVALRCDPISGHVSLYWYRQALGQGPEFLTYFNYEAQQDKSGLPNDRFSAERPEGSISTLTIQRTEQRDSAMYRCASSSPITGADTDTQYFGPGTRLTVL.